This T cell receptor beta chain was sequenced during a study of blood T cell repertoires in COVID-19. The V end was cut by 9 bases, the J end by 5 bases, with 19 bases between. Germline assignment: CDR1 LNHDA and CDR2 SQIVND (reference sequence). This CDR3 has 15 residues. TCRdb's copy holds only in-frame clones and misses some; the assay was immunoSEQ multiplex PCR. The data contain roughly 27,000 clones, about 91% of them singletons. This TCR derives from a human donor with active COVID-19. The donor label of this sample is uncertain. The chain carries TRBV19 and TRBJ2-2; maybe TRBD2 (6 bases). Sequenced: peripheral blood. The CDR3 loop is CASAYRLGGTGELFF. CDR3 sequence (DNA): TGTGCCAGCGCCTACAGACTAGGTGGAACCGGGGAGCTGTTTTTT.